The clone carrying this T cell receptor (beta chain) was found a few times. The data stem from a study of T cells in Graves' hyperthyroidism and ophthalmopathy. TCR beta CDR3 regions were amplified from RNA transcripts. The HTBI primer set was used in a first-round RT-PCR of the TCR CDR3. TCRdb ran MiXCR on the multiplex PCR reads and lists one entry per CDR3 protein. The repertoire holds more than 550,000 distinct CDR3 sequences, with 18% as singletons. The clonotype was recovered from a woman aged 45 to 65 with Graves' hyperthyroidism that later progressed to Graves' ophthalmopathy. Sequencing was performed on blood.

The CDR3 region is CASSPDGSRETQYF. Written as DNA, the CDR3 is TGTGCCAGCAGCCCCGATGGGTCAAGGGAGACCCAGTACTTC. This sequence joins TRBV7-3 and TRBJ2-5; D remains unclear. Trimming took off 5 bases at V and 5 bases at J, with 15 bases between the two ends. The germline CDR1 and CDR2 sequences are SGHTA and FQGTGA. The CDR3 runs 14 residues.